Reported below is one TCR beta chain. Its recognized antigen is unknown. No much larger clone is present one base from it, and per-base qualities are unavailable. The receptor library was made with PCR. For sequencing, an Illumina HiSeq 2500 was employed. To normalize quantification of the TCRbeta repertoire, the TCR libraries were built with molecular barcoding that relied on unique molecular identifiers. The raw public data were reprocessed by TCRdb itself: fastp quality trimming at Q25, MiXCR clonotype calling, in-frame beta chains only. Entries are consolidated by CDR3 protein sequence, retaining the most common genes and DNA. This sample holds approximately 400,000 distinct CDR3 sequences; about a tenth were observed only once. The ten top clones hold roughly 5% of the sample. The data belong to a study of T-cell reconstitution after alpha-beta-depleted transplantation in children (dated by TCRdb to 2016 to 2017). A note on the overall study: Using TCR repertoire profiling, the study followed T-cell immune reconstitution in a quantitative way in children after TCRalphabeta/CD19-depleted allogeneic hematopoietic cell transplantation.

The CDR3 covers 16 residues, taking in both the cysteine and the phenylalanine. CDR3 DNA is the only sequence kept; it has 48 bases, read in frame from the first base. Looking up the germline V gene (reference sequence) yields CDR1 LNHNV and CDR2 YYDKDF. V loses 1 base at its end and J loses 6 bases; junction bases beyond the gene matches: 7. The sequence was obtained from a human donor who donated a stem cell graft to a child with acute myeloid leukemia. The sequence links TRBV15 to TRBJ2-2, and TRBD1 aligns with 8 junction nucleotides. Sequencing used PBMCs from the stem cell graft donor, obtained from the stem cell graft. The DNA is TGTGCCACCAGCAGAGCGACAGGGGTGTCGCCCGGGGAGCTGTTTTTT. Translated, it gives CATSRATGVSPGELFF.